These 12 T cell receptor beta chains originate from one sample sequenced in a study of glioma-infiltrating T cells after dendritic cell vaccination. This sample's time point: after dendritic cell vaccination, including at tumor progression/relapse. The repertoire was sequenced with immunoSEQ multiplex PCR; TCRdb's copy has only in-frame clones and lacks some. Of some 90,000 clones in the sample, approximately 78% were seen once. The material was blood, obtained after dendritic cell vaccination. The receptor source for this set is a human donor with glioblastoma.

V usage is TRBV19 and J usage is TRBJ1-3, with D tentatively TRBD1 (6 bases). CDR1 LNHDA and CDR2 SQIVND come from the germline V gene (reference sequence). This CDR3 is 14 amino acids long. The germline V and J ends were trimmed by 5 bases and 3 bases, with 11 bases remaining between them. CDR3 DNA: TGTGCCAGTAGTGCTCAGGGGCTTGGAAACACCATATATTTT. Its translation is CASSAQGLGNTIYF. Full variable domain (missing parts from reference TRBV19 and TRBJ1-3): DGGITQSPKYLFRKEGQNVTLSCEQNLNHDAMYWYRQDPGQGLRLIYYSQIVNDFQKGDIAEGYSVSREKKESFPLTVTSAQKNPTAFYLCASSAQGLGNTIYFGEGSWLTVV.

The V gene is TRBV11-1, the J gene TRBJ2-7, with 9 nucleotides matching TRBD1. The germline V gene has CDR1 SGHAT and CDR2 FQDESV (reference sequence). The CDR3 loop spans 15 amino acids. With 4 bases clipped from V and 5 bases from J, the junction kept 9 bases outside the gene matches. The chain's CDR3 is CASSSPDRGSHEQYF. CDR3 bases: TGTGCCAGCAGCTCACCAGACAGGGGGTCCCACGAGCAGTACTTC.

The chain has TRBV5-4 and TRBJ2-5, with 12 bases lining up with TRBD2. CDR1 is SGHNT and CDR2 is YYREEE in the germline V gene (reference sequence). V shed 2 bases and J 2 bases; nucleotides not matched to a gene: 10. This CDR3 is 18 amino acids long. The CDR3 spells CASSFPASGGARQETQYF. CDR3 nucleotides: TGTGCCAGCAGCTTTCCCGCTAGCGGGGGGGCTCGGCAAGAGACCCAGTACTTC.

V is TRBV27 and J is TRBJ1-5; 12 nucleotides agree with TRBD1. This CDR3 is built from 19 residues. The ends lost 0 bases at V and 6 bases at J; junction bases unmatched: 12. Germline lookup yields CDR1 MNHEY and CDR2 SMNVEV (reference sequence). The CDR3 spells CASSLSGGGDRGQGQPQHF. DNA of the CDR3: TGTGCCAGCAGTTTATCGGGGGGAGGGGACAGGGGGCAAGGTCAGCCCCAGCATTTT.

A word on this clone: Germline and junction disagree at one end, which may indicate a read error. The V gene is TRBV25-1, the J gene TRBJ1-4; the match to TRBD1 covers 8 bases. Germline V gene sequence: CDR1 MGHDK, CDR2 SYGVNS. The CDR3 totals 11 residues. In nucleotides, the CDR3 is TGTGCCAGCAGTGGGACGGGACAGGTTACTTTT. Amino acids: CASSGTGQVTF.

The rearrangement uses TRBV5-4 and TRBJ2-7, with TRBD2 identical over 8 bases. V lost 2 bases, J lost 2 bases, and 6 bases stayed unmatched. Germline V gene lookup returns CDR1 SGHNT and CDR2 YYREEE (reference sequence). The CDR3 extends over 15 amino acids. CDR3 in amino acids: CASSLVGRGAYEQYF. For the CDR3, the DNA is TGTGCCAGCAGCTTAGTCGGGCGGGGGGCCTACGAGCAGTACTTC.

CDR3 in amino acids: CASSAVLGGSGYGYTF. Written as DNA, the CDR3 is TGTGCCAGCAGTGCCGTCCTAGGGGGCAGCGGCTATGGCTACACCTTC. This sequence joins TRBV6-1 and TRBJ1-2, with 7 bases that match TRBD1. The ends lost 4 bases at V and 4 bases at J; junction bases unmatched: 12. This CDR3 is 16 amino acids long. From germline, CDR1 is MNHNS and CDR2 SASEGT.

CDR3 in DNA: TGTGCCAGCAGCTCGAAGGGTGGGAGTCCCTATGGCTACACCTTC. Translation gives CASSSKGGSPYGYTF. The chain joins TRBV5-4 to TRBJ1-2; D is ambiguous. CDR3 length: 15 amino acids. The germline V and J ends were trimmed by 3 bases and 4 bases, with 16 bases remaining between them. Per germline, CDR1 SGHNT and CDR2 YYREEE (reference sequence).

V gene TRBV10-2 combines with J gene TRBJ1-1; the D gene is possibly TRBD1 (6 bases). Deletions cut 8 bases from V and 6 bases from J, with 16 bases between. The CDR3 consists of 13 residues. Germline values: CDR1 WSHSY, CDR2 SAAADI. CDR3 sequence (DNA): TGCGCCAGCGGACACAGGGATACGGCTGAAGCTTTCTTT. Protein: CASGHRDTAEAFF.

DNA for the CDR3: TGTGCCAGCAGCCCCGGGACAGGGGCGTACGAGCAGTACGTC. Translation: CASSPGTGAYEQYV. V is TRBV7-8 and J is TRBJ2-7; TRBD1 aligns across 10 bases. V dropped 5 bases and J dropped 4; count of bases not matched to a gene: 5. CDR1 and CDR2 (germline): SGHVS, FQNEAQ. The CDR3 covers 14 residues.

This clone was seen only once. The chain joins TRBV5-4 to TRBJ1-2; unclear D gene. Germline V gene lookup returns CDR1 SGHNT and CDR2 YYREEE (reference sequence). The CDR3 sequence is 13 residues long. V lost 3 bases to trimming and J lost 5 bases, with 11 bases between them. The CDR3 bases are TGTGCCAGCAGCTCCAGAACATTTTATGGCTACACCTTC. Amino acid sequence: CASSSRTFYGYTF.

This sequence joins TRBV11-2 and TRBJ2-7; D may be TRBD1 (6 bases). This CDR3 has 15 amino acids. Per germline, CDR1 SGHAT and CDR2 FQNNGV. The V end was cut by 1 base, the J end by 2 bases, with 12 bases between. The DNA for the CDR3 is TGTGCCAGCAGCTTAGGGGACATGAGAACCTACGAGCAGTACTTC. Its translation: CASSLGDMRTYEQYF. Together with reference TRBV11-2 and TRBJ2-7, the CDR3 gives the full variable domain: EAGVAQSPRYKIIEKRQSVAFWCNPISGHATLYWYQQILGQGPKLLIQFQNNGVVDDSQLPKDRFSAERLKGVDSTLKIQPAKLEDSAVYLCASSLGDMRTYEQYFGPGTRLTVT.